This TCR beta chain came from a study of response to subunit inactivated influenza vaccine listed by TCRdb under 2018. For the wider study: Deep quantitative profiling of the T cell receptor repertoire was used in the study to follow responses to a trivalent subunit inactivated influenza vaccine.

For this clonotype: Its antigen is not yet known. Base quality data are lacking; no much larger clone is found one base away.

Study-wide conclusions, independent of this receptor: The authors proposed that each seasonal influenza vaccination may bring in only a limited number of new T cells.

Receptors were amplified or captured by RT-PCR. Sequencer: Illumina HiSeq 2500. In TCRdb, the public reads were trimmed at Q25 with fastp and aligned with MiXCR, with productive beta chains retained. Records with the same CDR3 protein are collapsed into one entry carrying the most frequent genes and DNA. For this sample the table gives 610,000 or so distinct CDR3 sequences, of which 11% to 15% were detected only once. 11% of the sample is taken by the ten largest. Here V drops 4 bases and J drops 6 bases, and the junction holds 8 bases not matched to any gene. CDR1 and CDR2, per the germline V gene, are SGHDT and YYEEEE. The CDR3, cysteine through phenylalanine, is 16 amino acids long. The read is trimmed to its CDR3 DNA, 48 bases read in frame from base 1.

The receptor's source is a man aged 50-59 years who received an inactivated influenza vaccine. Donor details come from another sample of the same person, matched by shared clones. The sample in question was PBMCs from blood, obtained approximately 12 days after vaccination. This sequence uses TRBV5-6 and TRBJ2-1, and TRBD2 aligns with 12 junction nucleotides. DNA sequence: TGTGCCAGCAGCACGACTAGCGGGAGAAGTCGCAATGAGCAGTTCTTC. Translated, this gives CASSTTSGRSRNEQFF. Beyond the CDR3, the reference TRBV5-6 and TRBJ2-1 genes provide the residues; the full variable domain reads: DAGVTQSPTHLIKTRGQQVTLRCSPKSGHDTVSWYQQALGQGPQFIFQYYEEEERQRGNFPDRFSGHQFPNYSSELNVNALLLGDSALYLCASSTTSGRSRNEQFFGPGTRLTVL.